This T cell receptor beta chain was sequenced for a study of a mutant IDH1 vaccine in newly diagnosed glioma. As for the study in general: Patients began vaccination 4-6 weeks after radiotherapy alone, or with temozolomide cycles. Those enrolled had earlier been treated with radiotherapy, temozolomide, or both, mostly both.

Time point: week 47, end of study. Topical imiquimod was applied with each vaccine dose, which held 300 ug of mutant IDH1 20-mer peptide. Donors had new IDH1-mutant astrocytomas of WHO grade 3 or 4 (ATRX-lost). Turning to this clone: Its antigen is not identified. The same CDR3 can be traced to other DNA sequences in this sample.

The method was immunoSEQ multiplex PCR; TCRdb's version includes in-frame clones alone and lacks a portion of them. The profile shows approximately 30,000 clones, roughly 90% of them singletons. V lost 2 bases and J lost 5, with 7 bases in between. The germline V gene has CDR1 SGHRS and CDR2 YFSETQ. CDR3 length: 13 amino acids. Source: PBMCs, taken from a glioma patient whose treatment included an IDH1 peptide vaccine. This sequence was found in a woman aged 40 to 55 with glioma. The chain joins TRBV5-1 to TRBJ1-4, with unresolved D. CDR3 in amino acids: CASSLGANEKLFF. In DNA, the CDR3 is TGCGCCAGCAGCTTAGGCGCGAATGAAAAACTGTTTTTT.